The clone carrying this T cell receptor beta chain was seen a few times. Its cognate antigen is unknown. This CDR3 spans 14 amino acids. Per the germline V gene, CDR1 is LGHNA and CDR2 is YSLEER. V was pared by 4 bases and J by 0 bases, with 10 bases between. The data stem from a study of cytomegalovirus exposure and HLA in healthy donors. Study-level results: Later analysis revealed greater clonal expansion in HLA-associated TCR beta chains than in equally common others. Segments of the TCR beta V type were, in most cases, productive about 87% or about 30% of the time in an earlier analysis. Evidence from a later analysis indicated that most CMV-associated TCR beta chains looked HLA-restricted.

The study ran its PCR with 60 Vbeta and 13 Jbeta primers. TCRdb's copy holds only in-frame clones and misses some; the assay was immunoSEQ multiplex PCR. Of some 150,000 clones in the sample, roughly four fifths were seen once. This sequence joins TRBV4-3 and TRBJ2-7; a weak D match, TRBD2 (5 bases). Sequences were obtained from PBMCs. The source is a middle-aged man in good health and CMV-seropositive. CDR3 DNA sequence: TGCGCCAGCAGCCCTGGACTGCTCTCCTACGAGCAGTACTTC. It is translated as CASSPGLLSYEQYF.